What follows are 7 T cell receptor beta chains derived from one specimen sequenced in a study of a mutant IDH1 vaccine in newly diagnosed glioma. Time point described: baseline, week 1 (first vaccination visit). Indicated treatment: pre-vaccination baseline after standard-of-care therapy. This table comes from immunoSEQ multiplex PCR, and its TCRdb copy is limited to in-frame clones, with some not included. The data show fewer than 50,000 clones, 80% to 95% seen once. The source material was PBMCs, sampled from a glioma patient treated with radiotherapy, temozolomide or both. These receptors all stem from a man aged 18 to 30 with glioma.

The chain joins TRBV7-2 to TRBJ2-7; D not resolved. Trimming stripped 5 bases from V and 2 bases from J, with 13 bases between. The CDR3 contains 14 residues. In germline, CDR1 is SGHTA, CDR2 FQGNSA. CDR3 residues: CASSAPRGPYEQYF. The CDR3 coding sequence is TGTGCCAGCAGCGCCCCGCGAGGCCCCTACGAGCAGTACTTC.

The CDR3 spells CASSVVSSGNTGELFF. For the CDR3, the DNA is TGTGCCAGCAGCGTAGTGTCTAGCGGGAACACCGGGGAGCTGTTTTTT. The rearrangement uses TRBV9 and TRBJ2-2, with TRBD2 identical over 7 bases. This CDR3 region has 16 residues. CDR1 is SGDLS, CDR2 YYNGEE, per germline. The V segment lost 0 bases and the J segment 1 base; nucleotides outside the gene matches: 3.

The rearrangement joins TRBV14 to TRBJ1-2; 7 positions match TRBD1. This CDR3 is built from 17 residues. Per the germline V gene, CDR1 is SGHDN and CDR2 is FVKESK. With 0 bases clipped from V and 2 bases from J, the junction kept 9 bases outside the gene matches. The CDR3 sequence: CASSQDPTGVANYGYTF. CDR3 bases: TGTGCCAGCAGCCAAGATCCCACAGGGGTGGCCAACTATGGCTACACCTTC.

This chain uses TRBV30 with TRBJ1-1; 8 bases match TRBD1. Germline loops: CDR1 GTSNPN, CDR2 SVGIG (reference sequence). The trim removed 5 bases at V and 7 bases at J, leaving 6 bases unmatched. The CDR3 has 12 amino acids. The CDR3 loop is CAWGTGGLEAFF. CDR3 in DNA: TGTGCCTGGGGGACAGGCGGACTTGAAGCTTTCTTT.

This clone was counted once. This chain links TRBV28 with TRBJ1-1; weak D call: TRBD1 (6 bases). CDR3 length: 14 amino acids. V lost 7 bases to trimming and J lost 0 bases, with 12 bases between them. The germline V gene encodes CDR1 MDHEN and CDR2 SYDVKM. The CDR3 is CASTSRGMNTEAFF. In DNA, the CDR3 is TGTGCCAGCACCTCTAGGGGGATGAACACTGAAGCTTTCTTT.

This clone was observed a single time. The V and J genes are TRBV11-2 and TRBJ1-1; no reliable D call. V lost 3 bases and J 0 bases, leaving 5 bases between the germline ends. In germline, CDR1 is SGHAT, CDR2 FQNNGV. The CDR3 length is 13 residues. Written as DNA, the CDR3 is TGTGCCAGCAGCTTCGGTCTGAACACTGAAGCTTTCTTT. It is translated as CASSFGLNTEAFF.

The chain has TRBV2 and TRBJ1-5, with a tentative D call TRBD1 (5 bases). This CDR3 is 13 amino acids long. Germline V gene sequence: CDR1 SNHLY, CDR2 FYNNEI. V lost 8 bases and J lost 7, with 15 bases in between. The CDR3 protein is CASRRGEEQPQHF. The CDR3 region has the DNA TGTGCCAGCCGGCGGGGGGAAGAACAGCCCCAGCATTTT.